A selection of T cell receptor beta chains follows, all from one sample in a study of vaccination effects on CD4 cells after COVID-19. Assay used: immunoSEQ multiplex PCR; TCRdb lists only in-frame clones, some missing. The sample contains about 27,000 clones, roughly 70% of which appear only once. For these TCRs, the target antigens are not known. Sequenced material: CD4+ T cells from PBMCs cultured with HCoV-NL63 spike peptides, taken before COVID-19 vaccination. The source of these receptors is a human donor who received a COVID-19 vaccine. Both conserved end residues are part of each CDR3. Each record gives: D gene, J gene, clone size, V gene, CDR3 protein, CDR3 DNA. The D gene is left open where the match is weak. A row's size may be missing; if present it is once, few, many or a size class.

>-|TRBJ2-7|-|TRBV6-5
CASSYSMVGISYEQYF
TGTGCCAGCAGTTACTCGATGGTTGGTATATCCTACGAGCAGTACTTC
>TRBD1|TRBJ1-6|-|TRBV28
CASSGDRVGNSPLHF
TGTGCCAGCAGTGGTGACAGGGTTGGTAATTCACCCCTCCACTTT
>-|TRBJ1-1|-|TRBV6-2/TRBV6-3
CASSSEGGTEAFF
TGTGCCAGCAGCTCAGAGGGGGGCACTGAAGCTTTCTTT
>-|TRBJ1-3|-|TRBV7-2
CASSLASGGNTIYF
TGTGCCAGCAGCTTAGCGTCGGGTGGAAACACCATATATTTT
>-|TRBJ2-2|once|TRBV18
CASSPQSTLNTGELFF
TGTGCCAGCTCACCACAGTCCACTCTCAACACCGGGGAGCTGTTTTTT
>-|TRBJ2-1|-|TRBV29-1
CSVAEGGLSYNEQFF
TGCAGCGTTGCCGAGGGGGGGCTCTCCTACAATGAGCAGTTCTTC
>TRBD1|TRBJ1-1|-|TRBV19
CATLGQGNTEAFF
TGTGCCACCCTAGGACAGGGGAACACTGAAGCTTTCTTT
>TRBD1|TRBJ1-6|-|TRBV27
CASSFSPGGAVRSPLHF
TGTGCCAGCAGTTTCTCCCCAGGGGGCGCTGTAAGATCACCCCTCCACTTT
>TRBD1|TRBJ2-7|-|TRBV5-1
CASGRDRGSDEQYF
TGCGCCAGCGGCCGGGACAGGGGCTCCGATGAGCAGTACTTC
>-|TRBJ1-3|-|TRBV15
CATSRREHGNTIYF
TGTGCCACCAGCAGACGGGAACACGGAAACACCATATATTTT
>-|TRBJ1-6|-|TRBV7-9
CASSIEQYNSPLHF
TGTGCCAGCAGCATTGAGCAGTATAATTCACCCCTCCACTTT
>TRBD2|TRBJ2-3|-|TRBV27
CASRGSGGVVDTQYF
TGTGCCAGTAGAGGTAGCGGGGGGGTCGTGGATACGCAGTATTTT
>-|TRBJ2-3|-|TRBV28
CASSSSARRTDTQYF
TGTGCCAGCAGTTCCTCTGCCAGGCGCACAGATACGCAGTATTTT
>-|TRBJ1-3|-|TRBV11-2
CASSGGFSGNTIYF
TGTGCCAGCAGCGGAGGCTTCTCTGGAAACACCATATATTTT
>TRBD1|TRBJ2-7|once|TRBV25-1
CASSGTQGSSYEQYF
TGTGCCAGCAGTGGCACACAGGGGTCGTCCTACGAGCAGTACTTC
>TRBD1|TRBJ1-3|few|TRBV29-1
CSAMTGYGNTIYF
TGCAGCGCGATGACAGGGTACGGAAACACCATATATTTT
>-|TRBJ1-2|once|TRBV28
CASSSGYGYTF
TGTGCCAGCAGTTCAGGCTATGGCTACACCTTC
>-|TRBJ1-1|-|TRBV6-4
CASFKAGAGEAFF
TGTGCCAGCTTCAAGGCAGGGGCAGGTGAAGCTTTCTTT
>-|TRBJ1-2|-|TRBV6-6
CASSYSAGYSNYGYTF
TGTGCCAGCAGTTACTCTGCAGGGTACTCTAACTATGGCTACACCTTC
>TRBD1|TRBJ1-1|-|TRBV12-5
CASGLEGGARTEAFF
TGTGCTAGTGGTTTGGAAGGGGGCGCGAGGACTGAAGCTTTCTTT
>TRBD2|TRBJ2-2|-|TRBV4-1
CASSTSGRNTGELFF
TGCGCCAGCAGCACTAGCGGGAGGAACACCGGGGAGCTGTTTTTT
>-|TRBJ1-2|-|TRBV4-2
CASSQDLHSTTYGYTF
TGTGCCAGCAGCCAAGATCTCCACTCGACTACTTATGGCTACACCTTC
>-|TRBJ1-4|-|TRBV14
CASSRGGANEKLFF
TGTGCCAGCAGCCGGGGGGGAGCAAATGAAAAACTGTTTTTT
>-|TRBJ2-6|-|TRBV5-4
CASSLGDGANVLTF
TGTGCCAGCAGCTTGGGGGACGGGGCCAACGTCCTGACTTTC
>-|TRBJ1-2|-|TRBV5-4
CASSLGQLLGYTF
TGTGCCAGCAGCTTGGGACAGCTCCTAGGCTACACCTTC
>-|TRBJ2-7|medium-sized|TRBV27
CASSLSTGRTYEQYF
TGTGCCAGCAGTTTATCTACGGGACGCACGTACGAGCAGTACTTC
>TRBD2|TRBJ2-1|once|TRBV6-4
CASSEVASGNNEQFF
TGTGCCAGCAGTGAAGTGGCTAGCGGAAACAATGAGCAGTTCTTC
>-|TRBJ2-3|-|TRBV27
CASSDGSYTDTQYF
TGTGCCAGCAGTGACGGGTCCTACACAGATACGCAGTATTTT
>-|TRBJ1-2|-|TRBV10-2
CASSESADGYGYTF
TGCGCCAGCAGTGAGTCTGCGGATGGCTATGGCTACACCTTC
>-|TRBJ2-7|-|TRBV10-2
CASSLGRSTYEQYF
TGCGCCAGCAGTTTAGGAAGGAGCACCTACGAGCAGTACTTC
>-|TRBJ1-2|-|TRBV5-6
CASSLVENFLYGYTF
TGTGCCAGCAGCTTAGTAGAGAACTTCCTATATGGCTACACCTTC
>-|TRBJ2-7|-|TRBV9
CASTRGDTLSEQYF
TGTGCCAGCACCAGGGGGGACACCCTATCGGAGCAGTACTTC
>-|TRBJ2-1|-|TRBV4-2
CASSQDKQAGFGQFF
TGTGCCAGCAGCCAAGATAAGCAGGCCGGGTTTGGGCAGTTCTTC
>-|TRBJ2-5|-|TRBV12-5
CASGLSGLFQETQYF
TGTGCTAGTGGTTTGTCGGGACTTTTCCAAGAGACCCAGTACTTC
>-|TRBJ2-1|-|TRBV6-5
CASWESSYNEQFF
TGTGCCAGCTGGGAGTCCTCCTACAATGAGCAGTTCTTC
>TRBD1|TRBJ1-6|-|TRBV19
CASSIEKKDRGRSPLHF
TGTGCCAGTAGTATAGAGAAAAAGGACAGGGGCCGATCACCCCTCCACTTT
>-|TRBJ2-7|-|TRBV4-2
CASSQMQGGIYEQYF
TGTGCCAGCAGCCAGATGCAGGGGGGGATCTACGAGCAGTACTTC
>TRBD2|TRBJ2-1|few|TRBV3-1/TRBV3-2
CASSQVRTSGGNEQFF
TGTGCCAGCAGCCAAGTGCGGACTAGCGGGGGTAATGAGCAGTTCTTC